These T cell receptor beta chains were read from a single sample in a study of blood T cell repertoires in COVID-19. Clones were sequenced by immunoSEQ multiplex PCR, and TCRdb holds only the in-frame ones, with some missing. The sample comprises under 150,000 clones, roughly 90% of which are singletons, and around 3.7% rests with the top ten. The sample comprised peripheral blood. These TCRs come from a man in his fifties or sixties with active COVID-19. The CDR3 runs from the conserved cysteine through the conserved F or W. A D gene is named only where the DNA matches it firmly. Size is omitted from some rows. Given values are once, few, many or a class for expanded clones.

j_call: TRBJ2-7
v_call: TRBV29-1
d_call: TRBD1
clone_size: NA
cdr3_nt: TGCAGCGCATCGAGGGACAGGGGGCTTGAGCAGTACTTC
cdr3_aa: CSASRDRGLEQYF

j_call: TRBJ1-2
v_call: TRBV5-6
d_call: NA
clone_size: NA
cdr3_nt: TGTGCCAGCAGCTTAGGACAGAACTATGGCTACACCTTC
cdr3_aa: CASSLGQNYGYTF

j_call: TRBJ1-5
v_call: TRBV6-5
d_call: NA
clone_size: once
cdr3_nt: TGTGCCAGCACCCCACCAGGGGTAACGGGGTCCCAGCATTTT
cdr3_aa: CASTPPGVTGSQHF

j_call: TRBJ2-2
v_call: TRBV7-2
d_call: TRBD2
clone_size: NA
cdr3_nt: TGTGCCAGCAGCGCCATGAGCCCAGCGGGAGGGGCCGGGGAGCTGTTTTTT
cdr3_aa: CASSAMSPAGGAGELFF

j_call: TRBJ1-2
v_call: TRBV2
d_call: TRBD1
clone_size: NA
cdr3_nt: TGTGCCAGCAGTGTGGGACAGAACTATGGCTACACCTTC
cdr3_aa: CASSVGQNYGYTF

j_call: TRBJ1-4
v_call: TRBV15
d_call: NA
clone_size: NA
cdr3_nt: TGTGCCACCAGTCCCCCCGGAGGATTTAATGAAAAACTGTTTTTT
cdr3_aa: CATSPPGGFNEKLFF

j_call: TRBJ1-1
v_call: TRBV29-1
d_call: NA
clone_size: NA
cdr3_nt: TGCAGCTCCCGACGGGAGAACACTGAAGCTTTCTTT
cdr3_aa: CSSRRENTEAFF

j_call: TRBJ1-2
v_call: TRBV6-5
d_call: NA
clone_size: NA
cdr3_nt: TGTGCCAGCTCCCTCTCGGGGGGGTATGGCTACACCTTC
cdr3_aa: CASSLSGGYGYTF

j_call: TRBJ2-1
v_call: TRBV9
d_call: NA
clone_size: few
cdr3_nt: TGTGCCAGCAGCGTAGAGGGTGGGGCCCCGGTCTTC
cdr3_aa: CASSVEGGAPVF

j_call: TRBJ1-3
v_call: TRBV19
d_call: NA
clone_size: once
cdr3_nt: TGTGCCAGTAGTATCGGCGGGGGTGGAAACACCATATATTTT
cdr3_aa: CASSIGGGGNTIYF

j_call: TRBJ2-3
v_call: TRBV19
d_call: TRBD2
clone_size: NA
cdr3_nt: TGTGCCAGCCGAAGCGGGAAGAAGATGAGCACAGATACGCAGTATTTT
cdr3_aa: CASRSGKKMSTDTQYF

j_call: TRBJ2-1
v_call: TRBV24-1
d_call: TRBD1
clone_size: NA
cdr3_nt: TGTGCCACCAGTGATTCAAGGGACAGATACTACAATGAGCAGTTCTTC
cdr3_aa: CATSDSRDRYYNEQFF

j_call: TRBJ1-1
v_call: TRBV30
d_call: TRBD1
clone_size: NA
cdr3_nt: TGTGCCTGGTTTGGACAGGGGGCGGGAGCTTTCTTT
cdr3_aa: CAWFGQGAGAFF

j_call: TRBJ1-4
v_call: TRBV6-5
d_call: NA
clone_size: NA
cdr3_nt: TGTGCCAGCAGTCGGGACTTTGAAAAACTGTTTTTT
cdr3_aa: CASSRDFEKLFF

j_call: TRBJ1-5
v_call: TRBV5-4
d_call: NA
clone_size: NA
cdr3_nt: TGTGCCAGCAGCCAAACCTCCCGACAGACTAGCAATCAGCCCCAGCATTTT
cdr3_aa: CASSQTSRQTSNQPQHF

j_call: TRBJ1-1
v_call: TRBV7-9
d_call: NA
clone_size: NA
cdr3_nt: TGTGCCAGCAGCTTGACCCTAGGGAGCACTGAAGCTTTCTTT
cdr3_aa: CASSLTLGSTEAFF

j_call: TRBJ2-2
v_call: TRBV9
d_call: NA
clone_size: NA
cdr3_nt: TGTGCCAGCAGCCCCAGAACGAACACCGGGGAGCTGTTTTTT
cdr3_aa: CASSPRTNTGELFF

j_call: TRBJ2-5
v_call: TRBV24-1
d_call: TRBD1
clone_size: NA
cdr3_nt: TGTGCCACCAGTGATTACACGGACAGGAAGGAGACCCAGTACTTC
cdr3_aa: CATSDYTDRKETQYF

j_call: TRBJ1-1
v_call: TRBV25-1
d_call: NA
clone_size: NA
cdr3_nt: TGTGCCAGCAGGGGTACTACGAACACTGAAGCTTTCTTT
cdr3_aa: CASRGTTNTEAFF

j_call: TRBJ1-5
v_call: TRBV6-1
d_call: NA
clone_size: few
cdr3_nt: TGTGCCAGCAGTGATCCCGGGTACGGTCAGCCCCAGCATTTT
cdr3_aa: CASSDPGYGQPQHF

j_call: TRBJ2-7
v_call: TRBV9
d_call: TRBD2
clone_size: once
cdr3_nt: TGTGCCAGCAGCTTAGGACTAGCGGGGGGGTCCTCCTACGAGCAGTACTTC
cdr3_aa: CASSLGLAGGSSYEQYF

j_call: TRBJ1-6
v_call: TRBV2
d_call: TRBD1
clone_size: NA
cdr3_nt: TGTGCCAGCAGCCCAGACAGGGTAGAAAATTCACCCCTCCACTTT
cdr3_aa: CASSPDRVENSPLHF

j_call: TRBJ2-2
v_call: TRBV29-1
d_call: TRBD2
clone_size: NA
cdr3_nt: TGCAGCGTTGGACTAGCGGCGAACACCGGGGAGCTGTTTTTT
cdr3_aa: CSVGLAANTGELFF

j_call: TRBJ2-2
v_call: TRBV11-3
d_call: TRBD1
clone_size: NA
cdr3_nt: TGTGCCAGCAGCTTACGCCCGGGACAGGGAACTACCGGGGAGCTGTTTTTT
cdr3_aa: CASSLRPGQGTTGELFF

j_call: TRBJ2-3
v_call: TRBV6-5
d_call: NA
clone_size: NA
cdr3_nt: TGTGCCAGCAAAGGTCGGGATAGCACAGATACGCAGTATTTT
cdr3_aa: CASKGRDSTDTQYF

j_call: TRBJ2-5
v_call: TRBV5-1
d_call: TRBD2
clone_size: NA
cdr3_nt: TGCGCCAGCAGAACCGCGGGGGTTCAAGAGACCCAGTACTTC
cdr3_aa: CASRTAGVQETQYF

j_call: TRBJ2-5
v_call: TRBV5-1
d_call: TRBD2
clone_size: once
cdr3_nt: TGCGCCAGCAGCTTGGTAGCGGGGTACCAAGAGACCCAGTACTTC
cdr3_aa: CASSLVAGYQETQYF

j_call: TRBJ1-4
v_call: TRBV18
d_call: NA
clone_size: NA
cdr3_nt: TGTGCCAGCTCTCCCTGGGACACCGCAACTAATGAAAAACTGTTTTTT
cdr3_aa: CASSPWDTATNEKLFF